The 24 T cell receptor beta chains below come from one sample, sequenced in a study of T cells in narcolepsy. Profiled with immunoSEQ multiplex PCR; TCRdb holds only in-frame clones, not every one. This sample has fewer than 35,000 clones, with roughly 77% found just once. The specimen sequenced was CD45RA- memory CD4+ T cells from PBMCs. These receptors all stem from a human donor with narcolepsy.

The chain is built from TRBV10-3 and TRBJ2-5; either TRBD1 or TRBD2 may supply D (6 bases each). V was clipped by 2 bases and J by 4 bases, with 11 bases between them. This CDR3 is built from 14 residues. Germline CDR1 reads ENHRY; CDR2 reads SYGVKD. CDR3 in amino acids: CAISEGGLGETQYF. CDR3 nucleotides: TGTGCCATCAGTGAGGGGGGGCTGGGAGAGACCCAGTACTTC.

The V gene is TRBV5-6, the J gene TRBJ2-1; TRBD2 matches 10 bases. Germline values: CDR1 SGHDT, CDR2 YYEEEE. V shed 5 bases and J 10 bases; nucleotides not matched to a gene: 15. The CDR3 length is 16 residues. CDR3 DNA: TGTGCCAGCAGTCTGGGGCCTAGCGGGAGTGGTTCAGAGCAGTTCTTC. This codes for CASSLGPSGSGSEQFF.

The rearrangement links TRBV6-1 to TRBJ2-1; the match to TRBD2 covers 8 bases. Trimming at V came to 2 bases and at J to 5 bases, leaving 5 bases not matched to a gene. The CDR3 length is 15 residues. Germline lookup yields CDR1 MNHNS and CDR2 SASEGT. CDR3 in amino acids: CASSESPAGDNEQFF. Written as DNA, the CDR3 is TGTGCCAGCAGTGAAAGCCCAGCGGGGGACAATGAGCAGTTCTTC.

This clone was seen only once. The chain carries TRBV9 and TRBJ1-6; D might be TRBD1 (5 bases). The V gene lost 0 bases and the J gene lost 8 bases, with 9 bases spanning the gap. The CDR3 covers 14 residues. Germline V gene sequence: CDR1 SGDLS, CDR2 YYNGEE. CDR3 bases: TGTGCCAGCAGCGTAGGCAGGGCTGATTCACCCCTCCACTTT. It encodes CASSVGRADSPLHF.

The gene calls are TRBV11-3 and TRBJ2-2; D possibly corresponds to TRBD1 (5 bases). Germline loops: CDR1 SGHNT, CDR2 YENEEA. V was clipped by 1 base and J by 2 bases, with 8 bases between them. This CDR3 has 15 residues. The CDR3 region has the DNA TGTGCCAGCAGCTTAGGGCAGGGAAACACCGGGGAGCTGTTTTTT. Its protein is CASSLGQGNTGELFF.

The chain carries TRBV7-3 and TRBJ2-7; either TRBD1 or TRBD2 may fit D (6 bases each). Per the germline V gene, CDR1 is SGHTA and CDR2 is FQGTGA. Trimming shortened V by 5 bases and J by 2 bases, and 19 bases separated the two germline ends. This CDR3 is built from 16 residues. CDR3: CASSLPYREAPYEQYF. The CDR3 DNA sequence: TGTGCCAGCAGCCTGCCTTACAGGGAGGCCCCCTACGAGCAGTACTTC.

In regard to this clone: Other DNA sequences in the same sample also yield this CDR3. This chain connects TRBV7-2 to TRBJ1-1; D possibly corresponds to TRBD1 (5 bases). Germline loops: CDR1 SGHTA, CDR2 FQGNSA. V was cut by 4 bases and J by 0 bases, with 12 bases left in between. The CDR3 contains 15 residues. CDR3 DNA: TGTGCCAGCAGCTCTTTAGGGGCGATGAACACTGAAGCTTTCTTT. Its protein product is CASSSLGAMNTEAFF. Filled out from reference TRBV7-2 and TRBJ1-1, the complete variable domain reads GAGVSQSPSNKVTEKGKDVELRCDPISGHTALYWYRQSLGQGLEFLIYFQGNSAPDKSGLPSDRFSAERTGGSVSTLTIQRTQQEDSAVYLCASSSLGAMNTEAFFGQGTRLTVV.

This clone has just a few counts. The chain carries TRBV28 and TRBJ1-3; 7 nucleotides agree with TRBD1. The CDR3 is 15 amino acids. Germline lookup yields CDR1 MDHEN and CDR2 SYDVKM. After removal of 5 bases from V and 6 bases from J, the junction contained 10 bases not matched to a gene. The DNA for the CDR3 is TGTGCCAGCAGTCCCCCGCCAGGGGGATCAAACACCATATATTTT. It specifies CASSPPPGGSNTIYF.

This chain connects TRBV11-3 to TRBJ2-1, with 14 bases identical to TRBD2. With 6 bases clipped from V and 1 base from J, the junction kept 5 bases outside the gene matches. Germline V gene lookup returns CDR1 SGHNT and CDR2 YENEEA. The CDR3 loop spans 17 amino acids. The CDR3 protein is CASRRLAGGQSYNEQFF. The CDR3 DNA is TGTGCCAGCAGGAGACTAGCGGGAGGGCAATCCTACAATGAGCAGTTCTTC.

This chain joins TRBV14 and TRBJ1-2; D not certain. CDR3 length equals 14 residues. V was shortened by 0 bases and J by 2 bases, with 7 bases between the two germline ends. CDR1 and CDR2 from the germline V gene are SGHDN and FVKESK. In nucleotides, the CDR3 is TGTGCCAGCAGCCAAGATGTGGGGAACTATGGCTACACCTTC. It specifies CASSQDVGNYGYTF.

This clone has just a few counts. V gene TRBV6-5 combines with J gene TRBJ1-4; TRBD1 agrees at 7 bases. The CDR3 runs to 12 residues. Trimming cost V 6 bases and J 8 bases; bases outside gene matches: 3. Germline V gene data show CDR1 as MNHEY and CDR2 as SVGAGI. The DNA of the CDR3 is TGTGCCAGCAGGACAGGGAACGAAAAACTGTTTTTT. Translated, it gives CASRTGNEKLFF.

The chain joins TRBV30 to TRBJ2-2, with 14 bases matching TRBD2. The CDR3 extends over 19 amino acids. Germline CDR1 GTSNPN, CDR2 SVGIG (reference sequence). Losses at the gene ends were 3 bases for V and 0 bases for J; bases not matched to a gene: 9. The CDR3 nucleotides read TGTGCCTGGAGCGTAATGGGGACTAGCGGGAGAACGAACACCGGGGAGCTGTTTTTT. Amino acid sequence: CAWSVMGTSGRTNTGELFF.

CDR3 sequence (DNA): TGTGCCAGCAGCTTACAGGGGGCCCCAGATACGCAGTATTTT. This encodes CASSLQGAPDTQYF. This rearrangement joins TRBV11-3 to TRBJ2-3; 8 nucleotides align to TRBD1. CDR3 length: 14 amino acids. Germline loops: CDR1 SGHNT, CDR2 YENEEA. J was trimmed by 4 bases and V by 2 bases; bases with no gene match: 2.

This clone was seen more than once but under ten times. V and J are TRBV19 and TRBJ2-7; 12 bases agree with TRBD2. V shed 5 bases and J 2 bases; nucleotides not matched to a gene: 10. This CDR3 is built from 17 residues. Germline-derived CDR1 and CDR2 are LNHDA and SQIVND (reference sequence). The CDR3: CASSPLTSGSGAYEQYF. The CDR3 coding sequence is TGTGCCAGTAGTCCTCTGACTAGCGGGAGTGGGGCCTACGAGCAGTACTTC.

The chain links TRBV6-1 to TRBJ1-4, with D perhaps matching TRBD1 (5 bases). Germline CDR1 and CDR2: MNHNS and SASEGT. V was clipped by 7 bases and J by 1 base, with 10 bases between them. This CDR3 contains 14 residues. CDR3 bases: TGTGCCAGCAACCCGACAGTAACTAATGAAAAACTGTTTTTT. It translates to CASNPTVTNEKLFF.

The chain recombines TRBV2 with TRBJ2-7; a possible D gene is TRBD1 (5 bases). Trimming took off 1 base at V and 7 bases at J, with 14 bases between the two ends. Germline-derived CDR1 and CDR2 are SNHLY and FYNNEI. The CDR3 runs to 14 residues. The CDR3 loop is CASSEGIRGSEQYF. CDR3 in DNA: TGTGCCAGCAGTGAAGGGATTAGGGGCAGTGAGCAGTACTTC.

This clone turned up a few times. CDR3 bases: TGTGCCAGCAGTTACCGAGGGAGCCAGCCCGACGCCGAGCAGTACTTC. Its protein product is CASSYRGSQPDAEQYF. The chain combines TRBV6-5 with TRBJ2-7; tentative D call: TRBD2 (5 bases). Trimming stripped 2 bases from V and 6 bases from J, with 20 bases between. The CDR3 has 16 residues. Germline CDR1 and CDR2: MNHEY and SVGAGI.

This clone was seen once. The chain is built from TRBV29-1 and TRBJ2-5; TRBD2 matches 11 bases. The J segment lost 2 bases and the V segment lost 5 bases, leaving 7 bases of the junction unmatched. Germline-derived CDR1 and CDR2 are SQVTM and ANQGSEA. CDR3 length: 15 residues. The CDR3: CSVFWLAGGQETQYF. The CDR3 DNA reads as TGCAGCGTTTTTTGGCTAGCGGGAGGTCAAGAGACCCAGTACTTC.

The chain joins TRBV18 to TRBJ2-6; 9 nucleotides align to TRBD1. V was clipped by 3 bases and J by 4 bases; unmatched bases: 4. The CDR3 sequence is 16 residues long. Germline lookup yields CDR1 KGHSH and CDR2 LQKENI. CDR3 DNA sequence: TGTGCCAGCTCACCCGGACAGGGGTCCGGGGCCAACGTCCTGACTTTC. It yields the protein CASSPGQGSGANVLTF.

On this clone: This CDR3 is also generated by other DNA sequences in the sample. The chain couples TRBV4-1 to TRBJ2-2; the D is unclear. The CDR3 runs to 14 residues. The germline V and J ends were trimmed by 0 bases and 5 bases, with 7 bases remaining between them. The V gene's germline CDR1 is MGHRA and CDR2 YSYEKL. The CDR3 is CASSQDRRTGELFF. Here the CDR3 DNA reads TGCGCCAGCAGCCAAGACAGAAGGACCGGGGAGCTGTTTTTT.

The CDR3 reads CASKNEKLFF. The CDR3, as DNA: TGTGCCAGCAAAAATGAAAAACTGTTTTTT. The V call is TRBV25-1, the J call TRBJ1-4; D not resolved. CDR3 length equals 10 residues. The germline gives CDR1 MGHDK, CDR2 SYGVNS. Trimming pared 7 bases from V and 5 bases from J, leaving 2 bases between.

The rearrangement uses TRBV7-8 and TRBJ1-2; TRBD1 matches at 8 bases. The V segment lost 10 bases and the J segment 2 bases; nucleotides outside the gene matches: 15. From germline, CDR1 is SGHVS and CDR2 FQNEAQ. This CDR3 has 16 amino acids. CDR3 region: CATAPRGQGANYGYTF. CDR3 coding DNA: TGTGCCACCGCTCCCAGAGGGCAGGGGGCGAACTATGGCTACACCTTC.

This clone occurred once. The CDR3 bases are TGTGCCAGCAGCCCCGACAGGGGGCCCTACGAGCAGTACTTC. Its translation: CASSPDRGPYEQYF. The V and J genes are TRBV9 and TRBJ2-7, with 10 positions matching TRBD1. The length of the CDR3 is 14 residues. CDR1 is SGDLS, CDR2 YYNGEE, per germline. J lost 2 bases, V lost 4 bases, and 3 bases had no gene match. Using reference TRBV9 and TRBJ2-7 for the parts outside the CDR3, the full variable domain is DSGVTQTPKHLITATGQRVTLRCSPRSGDLSVYWYQQSLDQGLQFLIQYYNGEERAKGNILERFSAQQFPDLHSELNLSSLELGDSALYFCASSPDRGPYEQYFGPGTRLTVT.

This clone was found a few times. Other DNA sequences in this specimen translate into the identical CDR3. This chain's CDR3 is CASSIDRSSYNEQFF. In nucleotides, the CDR3 is TGTGCCAGTAGTATAGACCGGAGCTCCTACAATGAGCAGTTCTTC. The J gene is TRBJ2-1, the V gene TRBV19; D remains unclear. The CDR3 has 15 amino acids. V lost 0 bases and J lost 0, with 6 bases in between. The germline gives CDR1 LNHDA, CDR2 SQIVND (reference sequence).